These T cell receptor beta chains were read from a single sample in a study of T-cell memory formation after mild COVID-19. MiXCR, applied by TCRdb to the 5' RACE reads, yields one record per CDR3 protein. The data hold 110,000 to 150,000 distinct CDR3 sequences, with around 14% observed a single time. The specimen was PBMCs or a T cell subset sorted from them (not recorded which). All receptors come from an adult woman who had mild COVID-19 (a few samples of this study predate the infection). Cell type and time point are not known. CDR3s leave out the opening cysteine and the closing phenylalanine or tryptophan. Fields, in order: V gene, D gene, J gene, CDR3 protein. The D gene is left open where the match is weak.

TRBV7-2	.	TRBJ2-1	ASSLADWDYEQF
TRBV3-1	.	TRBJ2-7	ASSQSGTTYEQY
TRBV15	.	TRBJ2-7	ATSRVEPSYEQY
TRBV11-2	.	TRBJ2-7	ASSFGFYEQY
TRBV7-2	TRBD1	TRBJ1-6	ASSLRGQGYSYNSPLH
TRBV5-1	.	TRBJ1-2	ASSLDSLDGYT
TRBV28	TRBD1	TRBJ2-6	ASSLVLERDRHSGANVLT
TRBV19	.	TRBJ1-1	ASSITNPSTEAF
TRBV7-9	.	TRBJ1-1	ASRFEAEAF
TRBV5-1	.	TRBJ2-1	ASSLVPGMLSYNEQF
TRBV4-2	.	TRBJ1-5	ASSQEGPETGRNQPQH
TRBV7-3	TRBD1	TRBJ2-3	ASSLDRGLTDTQY
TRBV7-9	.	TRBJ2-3	ASSPTGSGTDTQY
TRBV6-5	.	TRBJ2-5	ASSQAKTGDGETQY
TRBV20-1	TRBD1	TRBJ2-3	SATTGTGIDTQY
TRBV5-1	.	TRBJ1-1	ASSLPDGSMNTEAF
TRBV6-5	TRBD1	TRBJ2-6	ASSYGTVEANVLT
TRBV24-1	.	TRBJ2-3	ATSGGYSTDTQY
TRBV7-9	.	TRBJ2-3	ASSLIGGAGSTDTQY
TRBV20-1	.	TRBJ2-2	SARDWDFTGELF
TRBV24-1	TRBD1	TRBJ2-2	ATRDRERGELF
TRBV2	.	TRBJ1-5	ASSDNVQPQH
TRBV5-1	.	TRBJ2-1	ASSLVQRVSYNEQF
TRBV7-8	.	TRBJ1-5	ASSLAVGAYSNQPQH
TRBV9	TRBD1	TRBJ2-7	ASSQSVGTGDEQY
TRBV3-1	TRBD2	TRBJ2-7	ASSQEPTSGAYEQY
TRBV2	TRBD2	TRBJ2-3	ASSRLAGFTDTQY
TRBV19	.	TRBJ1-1	ASSLGLENTEAF
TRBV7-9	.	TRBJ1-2	ASSPSSRAYGYT
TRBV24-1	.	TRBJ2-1	ATSGYDNEQF
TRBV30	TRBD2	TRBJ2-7	AWNSGMAYEQY
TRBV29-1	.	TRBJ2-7	SVSESWGSEQY